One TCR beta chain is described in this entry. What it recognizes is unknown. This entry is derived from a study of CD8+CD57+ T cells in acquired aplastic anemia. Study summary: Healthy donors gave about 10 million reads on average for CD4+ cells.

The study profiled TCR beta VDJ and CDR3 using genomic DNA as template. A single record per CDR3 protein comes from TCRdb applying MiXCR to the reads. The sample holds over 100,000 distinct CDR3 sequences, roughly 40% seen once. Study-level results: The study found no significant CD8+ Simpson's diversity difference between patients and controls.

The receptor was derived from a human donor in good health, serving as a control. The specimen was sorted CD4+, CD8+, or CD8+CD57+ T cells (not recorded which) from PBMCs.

The CDR3 reads CASRPSGRQLGDTQYF. The CDR3 DNA sequence: TGTGCCAGCAGGCCTAGCGGGAGGCAATTGGGGGATACGCAGTATTTT. The rearrangement links TRBV2 to TRBJ2-3; 11 positions match TRBD2. Trimming removed 6 bases from V and 6 bases from J; junction bases left unmatched: 11. Germline lookup yields CDR1 SNHLY and CDR2 FYNNEI. The length of the CDR3 is 16 residues.